A selection of T cell receptor beta chains follows, all from one sample in a study of blood T cell repertoires in COVID-19. Here immunoSEQ multiplex PCR was the method, and the copy in TCRdb shows in-frame clones only, minus some. Here the sample spans more than 250,000 clones, around 90% being singletons. Sequenced: PBMCs or T cells enriched from blood (not recorded which). The source of these receptors is a woman between 40 and 50 years old who had recovered from COVID-19. The CDR3 runs from the conserved cysteine through the conserved F or W. The D gene is left open where the match is weak. Only part of the rows carry a size: once, few, many, or a class if the clone is expanded.

-,TRBV13,TRBJ1-2,-,CASSLSGAYGYTF,TGTGCCAGCAGCTTATCAGGGGCCTATGGCTACACCTTC
-,TRBV30,TRBJ2-2,-,CAWSGPGQGKLFF,TGTGCCTGGAGTGGTCCCGGGCAGGGCAAGCTGTTTTTT
-,TRBV19,TRBJ2-6,-,CASSMGQGRTGANVLTF,TGTGCCAGTAGTATGGGCCAGGGTCGGACAGGGGCCAACGTCCTGACTTTC
-,TRBV4-3,TRBJ2-5,-,CASSQEGSTGEETQYF,TGCGCCAGCAGCCAAGAAGGGTCAACGGGAGAAGAGACCCAGTACTTC
-,TRBV25-1,TRBJ2-2,-,CASSDLGGASNTGELFF,TGTGCCAGCAGTGACCTCGGCGGGGCGTCGAACACCGGGGAGCTGTTTTTT
TRBD2,TRBV11-3,TRBJ2-1,-,CASSPPRGRGHNEQFF,TGTGCCAGCAGCCCCCCTCGTGGGAGGGGACACAATGAGCAGTTCTTC
TRBD2,TRBV6-5,TRBJ2-5,-,CASSYRTSGETQYF,TGTGCCAGCAGTTATCGGACTAGCGGAGAGACCCAGTACTTC
TRBD1,TRBV6-5,TRBJ1-2,-,CASSLTGANGYTF,TGTGCCAGCAGTTTGACAGGGGCGAATGGCTACACCTTC
-,TRBV6-2/TRBV6-3,TRBJ2-5,few,CASSFGWNQETQYF,TGTGCCAGCAGTTTCGGGTGGAACCAAGAGACCCAGTACTTC
TRBD2,TRBV27,TRBJ2-5,-,CASSSLAGRSTATQYF,TGTGCCAGCAGTTCCTTAGCGGGACGGTCAACTGCGACCCAGTACTTC
-,TRBV28,TRBJ2-1,-,CASGSAGRGYNEQFF,TGTGCCAGCGGCTCGGCGGGACGAGGTTACAATGAGCAGTTCTTC
-,TRBV5-1,TRBJ2-3,-,CASSLGDFREYF,TGCGCCAGCAGCTTAGGGGACTTTCGGGAGTATTTT
TRBD2,TRBV28,TRBJ2-1,-,CASSSTIAGSYNEQFF,TGTGCCAGCAGTTCCACCATAGCGGGGTCCTACAATGAGCAGTTCTTC
TRBD2,TRBV20-1,TRBJ2-3,once,CSASPRGRAGDTQYF,TGCAGTGCTAGTCCCCGCGGGAGGGCCGGAGATACGCAGTATTTT
TRBD1,TRBV18,TRBJ1-2,-,CASSLGQENYGYTF,TGTGCCAGCTCATTGGGACAGGAGAACTATGGCTACACCTTC
TRBD1,TRBV5-1,TRBJ1-3,-,CASSWGTGKGSGNTIYF,TGCGCCAGCAGCTGGGGGACAGGGAAAGGCTCTGGAAACACCATATATTTT
-,TRBV7-9,TRBJ1-2,-,CASSLGARVGGSYTF,TGTGCCAGCAGCTTAGGTGCCAGGGTCGGTGGAAGCTACACCTTC
TRBD1,TRBV28,TRBJ2-2,-,CASDRGLGTGELFF,TGTGCCAGTGACAGGGGGCTTGGCACCGGGGAGCTGTTTTTT
-,TRBV10-3,TRBJ1-1,once,CAISESFGQMNTEAFF,TGTGCCATCAGTGAGTCCTTTGGACAGATGAACACTGAAGCTTTCTTT
-,TRBV18,TRBJ2-3,-,CASSPRQGDDTQYF,TGTGCCAGCTCACCACGGCAGGGTGACGATACGCAGTATTTT
-,TRBV6-5,TRBJ2-7,-,CASSPDRAGSHEQYF,TGTGCCAGCAGCCCCGACAGGGCGGGGAGTCACGAGCAGTACTTC
TRBD2,TRBV7-2,TRBJ2-1,-,CASRNLAGDEQFF,TGTGCCAGCAGGAACCTAGCGGGAGATGAGCAGTTCTTC
TRBD2,TRBV5-1,TRBJ2-3,-,CASSPRGLGGTQYF,TGCGCCAGCAGCCCAAGGGGACTAGGGGGTACGCAGTATTTT
TRBD1,TRBV28,TRBJ1-2,-,CASSLWVQGKGYTF,TGTGCCAGCAGTTTATGGGTACAGGGGAAAGGCTACACCTTC
TRBD1,TRBV6-5,TRBJ2-5,-,CASSGGQDQETQYF,TGTGCCAGCAGCGGAGGACAGGACCAAGAGACCCAGTACTTC
-,TRBV28,TRBJ2-7,-,CASSFEQGPSYEQYF,TGTGCCAGCAGCTTCGAGCAGGGTCCCTCCTACGAGCAGTACTTC
-,TRBV7-9,TRBJ2-2,-,CASSFSRNTGELFF,TGTGCCAGCAGCTTTAGTCGGAACACCGGGGAGCTGTTTTTT
-,TRBV28,TRBJ1-3,-,CASSLWRLTSGNTIYF,TGTGCCAGCAGTTTGTGGAGACTTACCTCTGGAAACACCATATATTTT
TRBD1,TRBV7-8,TRBJ1-5,-,CASSPGDSSQPQHF,TGTGCCAGCAGCCCAGGGGACAGTTCTCAGCCCCAGCATTTT
-,TRBV5-1,TRBJ1-1,-,CASSSDQASRMNTEAFF,TGCGCCAGCAGCTCTGACCAGGCCTCCCGGATGAACACTGAAGCTTTCTTT
-,TRBV24-1,TRBJ2-1,-,CATSDDWYNEQFF,TGTGCCACCAGTGATGACTGGTACAATGAGCAGTTCTTC
-,TRBV9,TRBJ2-7,-,CASSPGGGLSYEQYF,TGTGCCAGCAGCCCTGGGGGGGGGCTTTCCTACGAGCAGTACTTC
TRBD1,TRBV2,TRBJ1-2,-,CASSGDRGGYTF,TGTGCCAGCAGTGGGGACAGGGGCGGCTACACCTTC
-,TRBV11-2,TRBJ2-5,-,CASSLVLAQETQYF,TGTGCCAGCAGCTTAGTACTAGCTCAAGAGACCCAGTACTTC
TRBD1,TRBV4-1,TRBJ2-7,once,CASSQFPGQGGYEQYF,TGCGCCAGCAGCCAATTTCCGGGACAGGGGGGCTACGAGCAGTACTTC
TRBD2,TRBV19,TRBJ2-7,-,CASSILAGGPYEQYF,TGTGCCAGTAGTATACTAGCGGGAGGGCCCTACGAGCAGTACTTC
-,TRBV7-2,TRBJ2-7,-,CASSPTWVAATYEQYF,TGTGCCAGCAGCCCGACGTGGGTAGCGGCAACCTACGAGCAGTACTTC
TRBD1,TRBV10-1,TRBJ1-1,-,CASSLDRGNTEAFF,TGCGCCAGCAGCCTGGACAGGGGGAACACTGAAGCTTTCTTT
-,TRBV11-2,TRBJ2-3,-,CASSLPRAPDTQYF,TGTGCCAGCAGCTTGCCCAGGGCCCCAGATACGCAGTATTTT
-,TRBV28,TRBJ2-7,-,CASRDFFSYEQYF,TGTGCCAGCCGGGACTTTTTCTCCTACGAGCAGTACTTC
-,TRBV13,TRBJ1-5,-,CASSPGGDQPQHF,TGTGCCAGCAGCCCCGGGGGGGATCAGCCCCAGCATTTT
-,TRBV28,TRBJ1-2,-,CASSSWGRGYTF,TGTGCCAGCAGTTCGTGGGGGCGAGGCTACACCTTC
-,TRBV28,TRBJ2-5,few,CASSPARGGFQETQYF,TGTGCCAGCAGTCCAGCACGCGGAGGGTTCCAAGAGACCCAGTACTTC
TRBD2,TRBV4-2,TRBJ2-1,once,CASSQIAGATYNEQFF,TGTGCCAGCAGCCAGATAGCGGGAGCCACCTACAATGAGCAGTTCTTC
-,TRBV7-9,TRBJ2-5,-,CASTKELQETQYF,TGTGCCAGCACTAAGGAGCTTCAAGAGACCCAGTACTTC
-,TRBV28,TRBJ2-1,once,CASSSRLAASYNEQFF,TGTGCCAGCAGTTCCCGTTTGGCGGCATCCTACAATGAGCAGTTCTTC
-,TRBV5-1,TRBJ2-1,few,CASSLRATGSYNEQFF,TGCGCCAGCAGCTTGCGGGCGACAGGCTCCTACAATGAGCAGTTCTTC
TRBD1,TRBV5-8,TRBJ1-6,-,CASSPGTDLYNSPLHF,TGTGCCAGCAGCCCCGGGACAGACCTTTATAATTCACCCCTCCACTTT
TRBD2,TRBV4-2,TRBJ2-7,-,CASSQQLAGTYEQYF,TGTGCCAGCAGCCAACAACTAGCGGGAACTTACGAGCAGTACTTC
TRBD1,TRBV19,TRBJ2-5,once,CASSPGLGTDQETQYF,TGTGCCAGTAGCCCTGGGCTGGGGACAGACCAAGAGACCCAGTACTTC
TRBD1,TRBV28,TRBJ1-3,-,CATMTGQPRNTIYF,TGTGCCACTATGACGGGACAGCCTCGGAACACCATATATTTT
TRBD1,TRBV4-3,TRBJ1-1,-,CASSPSLQGYEAFF,TGCGCCAGCAGCCCTTCATTACAGGGGTATGAAGCTTTCTTT
-,TRBV6-5,TRBJ1-2,-,CASSYYRDNGYTF,TGTGCCAGCAGTTACTACAGGGATAATGGCTACACCTTC
-,TRBV5-1,TRBJ2-6,-,CASSSYSSGANVLTF,TGCGCCAGCAGCTCCTATAGCTCTGGGGCCAACGTCCTGACTTTC
-,TRBV2,TRBJ1-6,-,CASSRTGSNNSPLHF,TGTGCCAGCAGTCGAACCGGGAGTAATAATTCACCCCTCCACTTT
-,TRBV2,TRBJ1-5,-,CASTVEGIGNQPQHF,TGTGCCAGCACCGTGGAGGGGATAGGGAATCAGCCCCAGCATTTT
TRBD2,TRBV28,TRBJ2-1,-,CASSSPGTSGRNEQFF,TGTGCCAGCAGTTCCCCCGGGACTAGCGGGAGAAATGAGCAGTTCTTC
TRBD2,TRBV30,TRBJ2-1,-,CAWSVTGTRRYIEQFF,TGTGCCTGGAGTGTAACGGGGACTAGGCGGTATATTGAGCAGTTCTTC